The 5 T cell receptor beta chains in this list originate from one sample, sequenced in a study of T cells in localized non-small cell lung cancer. The method was immunoSEQ multiplex PCR; TCRdb's version includes in-frame clones alone and lacks a portion of them. The profile shows about 24,000 clones, approximately 88% of them singletons. Sequenced here: peripheral blood mononuclear cells, sampled before any cancer treatment. The receptors were gathered from a woman aged 40-75 years with stage III lung adenocarcinoma.

V and J are TRBV18 and TRBJ1-1, with TRBD1 matching over 7 bases. The CDR3 extends over 16 amino acids. CDR1 KGHSH and CDR2 LQKENI come from the germline V gene. Trimming took 3 bases from V and 1 from J; bases not matched to a gene: 8. CDR3 bases: TGTGCCAGCTCACCGGGGTCGGCAGGGGGGAACACTGAAGCTTTCTTT. This encodes CASSPGSAGGNTEAFF.

The CDR3 loop is CASMRGGRETQYF. The CDR3 coding sequence is TGTGCCAGCATGCGGGGGGGCAGAGAGACCCAGTACTTC. The genes are TRBV6-5 and TRBJ2-5, with TRBD2 matching 9 bases. CDR1 and CDR2 from the germline V gene are MNHEY and SVGAGI. The trim removed 7 bases at V and 4 bases at J, leaving 4 bases unmatched. The CDR3 consists of 13 residues.

In its sample, this clone was seen once. The genes are TRBV6-4 and TRBJ2-3, with D tentatively TRBD1 (6 bases). Germline-derived CDR1 and CDR2 are MRHNA and SNTAGT. Trimming stripped 4 bases from V and 5 bases from J, with 13 bases between. There are 14 residues in the CDR3. CDR3 residues: CASSGAGAGDTQYF. DNA of the CDR3: TGTGCCAGCAGTGGAGCAGGGGCGGGAGATACGCAGTATTTT.

The chain joins TRBV2 to TRBJ1-2; unclear D gene. The CDR3 covers 15 residues. V lost 6 bases to trimming and J lost 1 base, with 15 bases between them. The germline CDR1 and CDR2 sequences are SNHLY and FYNNEI. In DNA, the CDR3 is TGTGCCAGCAGCGCCAGCGGACGGCTTAACTATGGCTACACCTTC. It codes for CASSASGRLNYGYTF.

The chain recombines TRBV18 with TRBJ1-1, with 9 bases lining up with TRBD1. CDR1 is KGHSH, CDR2 LQKENI, per germline. V was clipped by 6 bases and J by 5 bases; unmatched bases: 10. There are 15 residues in the CDR3. CDR3: CASSQATGGGTEAFF. Written as DNA, the CDR3 is TGTGCCAGCTCCCAAGCGACAGGGGGGGGTACTGAAGCTTTCTTT.